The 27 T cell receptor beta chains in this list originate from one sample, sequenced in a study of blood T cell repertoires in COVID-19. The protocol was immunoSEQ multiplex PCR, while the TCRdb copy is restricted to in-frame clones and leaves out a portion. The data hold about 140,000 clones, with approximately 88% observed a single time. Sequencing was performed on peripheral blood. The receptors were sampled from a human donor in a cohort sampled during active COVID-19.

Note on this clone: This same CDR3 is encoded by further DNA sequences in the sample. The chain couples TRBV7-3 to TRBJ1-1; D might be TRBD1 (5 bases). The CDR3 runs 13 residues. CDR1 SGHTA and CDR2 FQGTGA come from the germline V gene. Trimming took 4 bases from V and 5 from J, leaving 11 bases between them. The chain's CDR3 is CASSSQGGTEAFF. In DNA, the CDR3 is TGTGCCAGCAGCTCCCAGGGTGGGACTGAAGCTTTCTTT.

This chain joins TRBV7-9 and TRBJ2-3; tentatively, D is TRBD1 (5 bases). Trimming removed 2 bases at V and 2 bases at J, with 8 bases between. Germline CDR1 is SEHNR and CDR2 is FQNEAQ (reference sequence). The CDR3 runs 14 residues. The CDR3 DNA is TGTGCCAGCAGCTTATCGGACAACACAGATACGCAGTATTTT. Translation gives CASSLSDNTDTQYF.

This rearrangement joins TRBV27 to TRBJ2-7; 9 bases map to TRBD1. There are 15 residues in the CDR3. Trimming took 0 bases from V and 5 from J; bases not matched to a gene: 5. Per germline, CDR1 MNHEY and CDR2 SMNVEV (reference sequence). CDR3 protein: CASSLSGTGSNEQYF. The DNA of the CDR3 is TGTGCCAGCAGTTTATCGGGGACAGGGAGCAACGAGCAGTACTTC.

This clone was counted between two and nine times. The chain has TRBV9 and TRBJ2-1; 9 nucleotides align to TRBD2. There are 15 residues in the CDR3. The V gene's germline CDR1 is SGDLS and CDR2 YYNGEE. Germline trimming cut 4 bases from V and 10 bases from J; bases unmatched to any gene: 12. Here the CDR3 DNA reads TGTGCCAGCAGCCAACGACTAGCGGCGCCAGTAGAGCAGTTCTTC. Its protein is CASSQRLAAPVEQFF. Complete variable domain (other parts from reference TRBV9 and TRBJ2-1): DSGVTQTPKHLITATGQRVTLRCSPRSGDLSVYWYQQSLDQGLQFLIQYYNGEERAKGNILERFSAQQFPDLHSELNLSSLELGDSALYFCASSQRLAAPVEQFFGPGTRLTVL.

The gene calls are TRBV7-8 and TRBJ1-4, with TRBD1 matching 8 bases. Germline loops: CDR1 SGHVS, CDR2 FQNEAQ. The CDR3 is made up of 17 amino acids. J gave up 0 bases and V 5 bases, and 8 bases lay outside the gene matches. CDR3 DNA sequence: TGTGCCAGCAGCCCCGGACAGGGTGCTACAACTAATGAAAAACTGTTTTTT. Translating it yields CASSPGQGATTNEKLFF. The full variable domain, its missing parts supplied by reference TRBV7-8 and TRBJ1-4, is GAGVSQSPRYKVAKRGQDVALRCDPISGHVSLFWYQQALGQGPEFLTYFQNEAQLDKSGLPSDRFFAERPEGSVSTLKIQRTQQEDSAVYLCASSPGQGATTNEKLFFGSGTQLSVL.

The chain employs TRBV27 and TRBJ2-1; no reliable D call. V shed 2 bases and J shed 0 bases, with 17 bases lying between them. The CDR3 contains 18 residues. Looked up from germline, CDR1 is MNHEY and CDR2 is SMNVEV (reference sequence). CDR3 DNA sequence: TGTGCCAGCAGTTTAACCTCCTGGGCCCCGAGCTCCTACAATGAGCAGTTCTTC. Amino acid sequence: CASSLTSWAPSSYNEQFF.

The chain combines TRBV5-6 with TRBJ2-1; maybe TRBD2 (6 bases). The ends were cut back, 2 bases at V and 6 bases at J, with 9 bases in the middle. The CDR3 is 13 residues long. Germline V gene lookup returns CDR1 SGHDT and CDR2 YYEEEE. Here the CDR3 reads CASSFGTPNEQFF. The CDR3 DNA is TGTGCCAGCAGCTTCGGGACTCCCAATGAGCAGTTCTTC.

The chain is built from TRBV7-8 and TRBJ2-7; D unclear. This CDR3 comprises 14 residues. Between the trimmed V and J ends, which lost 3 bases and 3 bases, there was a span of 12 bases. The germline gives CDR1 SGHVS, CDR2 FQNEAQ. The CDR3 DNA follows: TGTGCCAGCAGCTTCGGCAGGATAGACTACGAGCAGTACTTC. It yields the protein CASSFGRIDYEQYF.

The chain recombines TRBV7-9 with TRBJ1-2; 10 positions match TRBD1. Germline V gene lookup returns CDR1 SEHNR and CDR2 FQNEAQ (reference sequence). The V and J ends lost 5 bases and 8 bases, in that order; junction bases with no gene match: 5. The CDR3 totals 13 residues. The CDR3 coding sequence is TGTGCCAGCAGCCGGACAGGGGGGGAAGGCTACACCTTC. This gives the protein CASSRTGGEGYTF.

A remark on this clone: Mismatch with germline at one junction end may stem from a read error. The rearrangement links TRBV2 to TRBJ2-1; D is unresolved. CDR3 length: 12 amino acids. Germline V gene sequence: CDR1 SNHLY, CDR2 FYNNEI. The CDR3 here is CAGSRAPHEQFF. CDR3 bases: TGTGCCGGCAGTCGAGCGCCCCATGAGCAGTTCTTC.

The CDR3 DNA reads TGTGCCAGCTCACCCGCCTCCAATGGAGCCCAGCATTTT. Its protein is CASSPASNGAQHF. The chain employs TRBV18 and TRBJ1-5; D is unclear. This CDR3 has 13 residues. Trimming pared 3 bases from V and 11 bases from J, leaving 14 bases between. Germline V gene lookup returns CDR1 KGHSH and CDR2 LQKENI. The complete variable domain, with remaining parts taken from reference TRBV18 and TRBJ1-5, reads NAGVMQNPRHLVRRRGQEARLRCSPMKGHSHVYWYRQLPEEGLKFMVYLQKENIIDESGMPKERFSAEFPKEGPSILRIQQVVRGDSAAYFCASSPASNGAQHFGDGTRLSIL.

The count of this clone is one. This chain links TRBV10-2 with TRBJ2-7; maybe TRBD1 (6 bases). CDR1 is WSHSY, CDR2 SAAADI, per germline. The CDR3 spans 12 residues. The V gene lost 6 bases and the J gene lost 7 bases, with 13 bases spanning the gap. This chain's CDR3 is CASSHFTGEQYF. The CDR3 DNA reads TGCGCCAGCAGCCATTTTACAGGGGAGCAGTACTTC.

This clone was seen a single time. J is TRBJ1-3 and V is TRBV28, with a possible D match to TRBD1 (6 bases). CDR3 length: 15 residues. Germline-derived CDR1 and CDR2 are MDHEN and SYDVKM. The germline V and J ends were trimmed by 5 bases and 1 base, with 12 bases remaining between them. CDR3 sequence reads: CASSLRGFSGNTIYF. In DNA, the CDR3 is TGTGCCAGCAGTCTTAGGGGGTTTTCTGGAAACACCATATATTTT.

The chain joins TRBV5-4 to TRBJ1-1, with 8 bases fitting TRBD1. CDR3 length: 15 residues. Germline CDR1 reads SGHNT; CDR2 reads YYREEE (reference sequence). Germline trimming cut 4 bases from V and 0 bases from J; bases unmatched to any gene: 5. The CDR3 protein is CASSHLDRVNTEAFF. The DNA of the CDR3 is TGTGCCAGCAGCCACCTGGACAGGGTGAACACTGAAGCTTTCTTT.

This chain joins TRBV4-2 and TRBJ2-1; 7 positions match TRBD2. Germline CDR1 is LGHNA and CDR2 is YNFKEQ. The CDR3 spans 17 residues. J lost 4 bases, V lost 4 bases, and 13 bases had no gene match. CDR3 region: CASSPEVVGRPYNEQFF. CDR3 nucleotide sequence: TGTGCCAGCAGCCCTGAGGTCGTCGGGAGGCCTTACAATGAGCAGTTCTTC.

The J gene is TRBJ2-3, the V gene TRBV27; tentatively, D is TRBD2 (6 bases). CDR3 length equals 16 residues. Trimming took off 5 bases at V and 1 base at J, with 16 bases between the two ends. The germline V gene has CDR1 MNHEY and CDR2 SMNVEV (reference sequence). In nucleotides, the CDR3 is TGTGCCAGCAGTCCCCAGCGGGCGGGACGCACAGATACGCAGTATTTT. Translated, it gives CASSPQRAGRTDTQYF.

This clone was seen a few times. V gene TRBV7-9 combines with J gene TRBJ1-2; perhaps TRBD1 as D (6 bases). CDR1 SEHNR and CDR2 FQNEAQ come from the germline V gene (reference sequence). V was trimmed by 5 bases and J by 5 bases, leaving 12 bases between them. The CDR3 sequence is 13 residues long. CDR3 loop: CASSLGQLYGYTF. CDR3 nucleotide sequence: TGTGCCAGCAGCCTAGGACAGCTGTATGGCTACACCTTC.

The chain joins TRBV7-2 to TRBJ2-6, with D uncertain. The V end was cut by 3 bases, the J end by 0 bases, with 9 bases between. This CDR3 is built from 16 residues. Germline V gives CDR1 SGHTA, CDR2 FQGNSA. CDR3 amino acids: CASSLMRSSGANVLTF. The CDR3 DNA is TGTGCCAGCAGCTTGATGAGAAGCTCTGGGGCCAACGTCCTGACTTTC.

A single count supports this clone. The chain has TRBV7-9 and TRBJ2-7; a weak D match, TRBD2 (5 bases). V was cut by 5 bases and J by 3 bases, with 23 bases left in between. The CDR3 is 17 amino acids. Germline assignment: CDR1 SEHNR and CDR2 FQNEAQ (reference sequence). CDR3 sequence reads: CASSVVSAGIVNYEQYF. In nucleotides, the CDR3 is TGTGCCAGCAGCGTTGTCTCAGCCGGGATTGTCAACTACGAGCAGTACTTC.

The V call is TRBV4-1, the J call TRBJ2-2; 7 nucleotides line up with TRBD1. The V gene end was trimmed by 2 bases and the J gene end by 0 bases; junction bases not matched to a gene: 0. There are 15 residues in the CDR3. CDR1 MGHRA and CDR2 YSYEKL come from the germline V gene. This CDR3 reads CASSQQGANTGELFF. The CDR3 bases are TGCGCCAGCAGCCAACAGGGGGCGAACACCGGGGAGCTGTTTTTT.

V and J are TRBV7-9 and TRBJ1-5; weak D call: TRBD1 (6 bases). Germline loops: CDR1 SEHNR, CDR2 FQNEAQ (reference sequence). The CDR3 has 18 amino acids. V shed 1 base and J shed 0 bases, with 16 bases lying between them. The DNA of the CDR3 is TGTGCCAGCAGCTTAGGAAAATGGACAGAACATAGCAATCAGCCCCAGCATTTT. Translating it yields CASSLGKWTEHSNQPQHF.

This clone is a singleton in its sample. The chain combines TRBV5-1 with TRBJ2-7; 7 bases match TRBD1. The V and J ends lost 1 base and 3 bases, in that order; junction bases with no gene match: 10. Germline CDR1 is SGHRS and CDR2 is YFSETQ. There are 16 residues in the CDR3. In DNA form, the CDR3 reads TGCGCCAGCAGCTTGTCCGAACAGGGGCCAGACTACGAGCAGTACTTC. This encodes CASSLSEQGPDYEQYF.

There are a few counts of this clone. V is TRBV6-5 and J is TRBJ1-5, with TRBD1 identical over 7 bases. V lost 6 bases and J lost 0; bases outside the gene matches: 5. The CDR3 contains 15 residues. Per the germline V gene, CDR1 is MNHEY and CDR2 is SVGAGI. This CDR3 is CASRSQGISNQPQHF. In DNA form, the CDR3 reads TGTGCCAGCAGGTCACAGGGGATTAGCAATCAGCCCCAGCATTTT.

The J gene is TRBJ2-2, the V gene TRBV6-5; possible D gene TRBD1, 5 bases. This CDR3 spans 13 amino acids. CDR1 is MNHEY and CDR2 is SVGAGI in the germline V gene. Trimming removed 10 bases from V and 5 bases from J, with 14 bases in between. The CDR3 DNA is TGTGCCACTGTAAGGCCAGGGACCGGGGAGCTGTTTTTT. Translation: CATVRPGTGELFF.

CDR3 sequence: CSVEGGRTGELFF. DNA of the CDR3: TGCAGCGTTGAGGGGGGGAGAACCGGGGAGCTGTTTTTT. The V gene is TRBV29-1, the J gene TRBJ2-2; 7 bases agree with TRBD2. V lost 3 bases, J lost 5 bases, and 3 bases stayed unmatched. The germline CDR1 and CDR2 sequences are SQVTM and ANQGSEA. CDR3 size: 13 residues.

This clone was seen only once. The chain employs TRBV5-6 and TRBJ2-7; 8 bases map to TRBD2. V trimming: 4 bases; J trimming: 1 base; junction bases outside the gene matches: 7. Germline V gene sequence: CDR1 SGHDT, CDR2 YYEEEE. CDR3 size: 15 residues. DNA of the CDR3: TGTGCCAGCAGCGAGCCGGGACTAGATTCCTACGAGCAGTACTTC. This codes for CASSEPGLDSYEQYF.

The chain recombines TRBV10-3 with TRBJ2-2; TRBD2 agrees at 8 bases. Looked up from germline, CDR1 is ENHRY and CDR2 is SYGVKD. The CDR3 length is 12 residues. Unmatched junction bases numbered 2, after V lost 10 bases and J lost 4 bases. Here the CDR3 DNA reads TGTGCCACCCGGGGGGGCACCGGGGAGCTGTTTTTT. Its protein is CATRGGTGELFF.